Sequencing of this T cell receptor beta chain was carried out in a study of T cell repertoires in cytomegalovirus infection. In TCRdb, the reads were re-called with MiXCR into one record per CDR3 protein. The sample lists some 300,000 distinct CDR3 sequences, roughly a tenth occurring once. The CDR3 contains 15 residues. V shed 5 bases, J shed 2 bases, and the junction held 6 bases outside the gene matches. Germline V gene data show CDR1 as SGHTA and CDR2 as FQGNSA. This clonotype appeared many times. Sequenced material: PBMCs. The chain recombines TRBV7-2 with TRBJ2-3; 8 nucleotides align to TRBD1. This clonotype was sampled from a human donor in good health (CMV status not recorded). Some clones in this sample may be carry-over from other donors' samples. CDR3 nucleotides: TGTGCCAGCAGCCTCCGGGACAGGATCACAGATACGCAGTATTTT. This gives the protein CASSLRDRITDTQYF. Based on the CDR3 plus reference TRBV7-2 and TRBJ2-3, the full variable domain is GAGVSQSPSNKVTEKGKDVELRCDPISGHTALYWYRQSLGQGLEFLIYFQGNSAPDKSGLPSDRFSAERTGGSVSTLTIQRTQQEDSAVYLCASSLRDRITDTQYFGPGTRLTVL.